The TCR beta chain described here comes from a study of T cells in Graves' hyperthyroidism and ophthalmopathy. Broader study findings: The majority of expanded thyroid clonotypes above 0.001 also appeared in blood. Separating ophthalmopathy from stable hyperthyroidism was achieved by a 13 V-J model.

At least ten counts were recorded for this clonotype. Its antigen is still unknown. Thyroid ultrasound, orbital computed tomography, clinical symptoms, and serum thyroxine and TRAb underpinned diagnoses. The PBMCs were sourced from fresh peripheral blood (approximately 9 ml). V dropped 0 bases and J dropped 0 bases, with 24 bases sitting between them. The CDR3 sequence is 20 residues long. In germline, CDR1 is LGHNA, CDR2 YNFKEQ. Amplified regions were TCR beta CDR3 sequences from RNA transcripts. In the first-round RT-PCR of the TCR CDR3, the HTBI primer set was used. MiXCR, applied by TCRdb to the multiplex PCR reads, yields one record per CDR3 protein. The repertoire holds fewer than 550,000 distinct CDR3 sequences, with around a quarter as singletons.

The chain employs TRBV4-2 and TRBJ2-7; no definite D call. The receptor's source is a woman in her thirties with Graves' ophthalmopathy. Source material: blood. CDR3 in DNA: TGTGCCAGCAGCCAAGATATTTACTCTGGAGACCATGTCGACTCCTACGAGCAGTACTTC. Protein sequence: CASSQDIYSGDHVDSYEQYF.